This entry concerns a single TCR beta chain. Its antigen remains unidentified. No base qualities exist here, and no much larger clone lies one base off it. Measured from the cysteine to the phenylalanine, the CDR3 is 18 residues long. Only the CDR3 part of the read is kept: 54 bases, read in frame from the first base. Trimming accounts for 0 bases at V and 0 bases at J, while the number of junction bases matched to no gene is 8. CDR1 and CDR2, per the germline V gene, are LGHNA and YNFKEQ. These data originate in a study of blood T cell repertoires in COVID-19 (dated by TCRdb to 2020 to 2021). Regarding the research as a whole: The collaborator samples originated in the United States, Italy and Spain and spanned the acute and convalescent phases of COVID-19. The material from the prospective study consisted of cDNA or gDNA derived from T cells, B-cell-depleted T cells, or PBMCs. Deeply sampled blood TCRbeta repertoires from subjects exposed to, actively infected with, or recovered from COVID-19 were included in the dataset. A freely available public database, intended as a resource for researchers studying the immune response to SARS-CoV-2, is where the repertoires were released. Samples were obtained from the ongoing ImmuneRACE study (first 160 participants) and from 950 to 1,500 subjects provided by 6 global collaborators. Nearly every sample came with metadata listing a de-identified subject ID, COVID-19 status, age in years and sex. Where HLA class I and class II types were available, the types were taken from metadata supplied by the sample provider, not from assay-based typing.

At one collaborating source in Seattle, patients were enrolled during active infection and were followed longitudinally through the course of disease. Collaborating institutions collected whole blood in K2EDTA tubes following their own protocols. For TCRbeta analysis, collaborator samples were shipped as frozen whole blood, as isolated PBMCs, or as DNA extracted from either sample type. Beyond this particular receptor, the publication reports: The quantity of clinical and demographic metadata differed by source and by participant and was supplied without curation.

TCRbeta CDR3 regions were amplified from genomic DNA using the immunoSEQ Assay, a bias-controlled multiplex PCR. Processing in the source paper ran as follows. Nucleated cell counts per sample were estimated from amplification of reference gene primers within the assay. To quantify the absolute abundance of each unique TCRbeta CDR3 rearrangement, sequence reads were collapsed and filtered. For each sample, productive Simpson clonality was calculated as the square root of Simpson's diversity index across productive rearrangements. Drawn from immuneACCESS, this table holds only the in-frame rearrangements with V and J called that TCRdb kept. Clones are partly lost; checked studies trace under half to an unresolved V gene and leave the rest unexplained. V, J and clone size were drawn from that table, and D and trimming were deduced from the DNA. This sample lists about 120,000 clones; around 90% were detected once. 3.8% of the sample lies in the top ten.

The clonotype was recovered from an older woman with COVID-19, enrolled during active disease. The V gene is TRBV4-2 and the J gene is TRBJ2-4; 7 bases in the junction line up with TRBD2. The specimen was peripheral blood. The CDR3 reads as follows: CASSQDYAGALAKNIQYF. The nucleotide sequence reads as follows: TGTGCCAGCAGCCAAGATTACGCGGGAGCGTTAGCCAAAAACATTCAGTACTTC.